This TCR beta chain was captured by sequencing in a study of shared clonotypes between healthy human individuals. Study-wide results and limits: It was the few donors that limited the genetic and exposure-history diversity represented.

The material for each subset, its genomic DNA, was split evenly across several immunoSEQ plates. Clones were read by immunoSEQ multiplex PCR, and TCRdb kept only the in-frame ones, dropping some. The sample shows about 1 million clones, around four fifths of them seen only once. Germline V gene sequence: CDR1 KGHSH, CDR2 LQKENI. V dropped 4 bases and J dropped 2; count of bases not matched to a gene: 5. This CDR3 comprises 15 residues. A word on this clone: Its cognate antigen is unknown.

What was sequenced was memory CD4+ T cells sorted from blood. Subset denoted: CD45RA-negative fraction. The chain recombines TRBV18 with TRBJ2-7; TRBD1 matches at 10 bases. The receptor comes from a man aged 18-30 years in good health. CDR3 loop: CASSLGQGSAYEQYF. DNA for the CDR3: TGTGCCAGCTCACTGGGACAGGGGTCGGCCTACGAGCAGTACTTC.